The 14 T cell receptor beta chains presented below share a single source sample, sequenced in a study of T cells and Merkel cell carcinoma outcomes. This table comes from immunoSEQ multiplex PCR, and its TCRdb copy is limited to in-frame clones, with some not included. The table records over 10,000 clones, roughly 96% of them present only once. Specimen: tumor tissue from Merkel cell carcinoma. The receptors come from a human donor with Merkel cell carcinoma.

The chain combines TRBV10-3 with TRBJ2-7, with D tentatively TRBD2 (6 bases). The germline V gene encodes CDR1 ENHRY and CDR2 SYGVKD. The CDR3 has 15 amino acids. The germline V and J ends were trimmed by 2 bases and 2 bases, with 13 bases remaining between them. The CDR3 coding sequence is TGTGCCATCAGTGAGGCTGGCGGGAAAGCCTACGAGCAGTACTTC. Its translation is CAISEAGGKAYEQYF.

The rearrangement joins TRBV7-9 to TRBJ2-6, with D perhaps TRBD2 (5 bases). The CDR3 consists of 16 residues. Trimming pared 6 bases from V and 1 base from J, leaving 13 bases between. CDR1 SEHNR and CDR2 FQNEAQ come from the germline V gene (reference sequence). CDR3 loop: CASSRFPGSGANVLTF. DNA of the CDR3: TGTGCCAGCAGTAGGTTCCCGGGGTCTGGGGCCAACGTCCTGACTTTC.

The DNA of the CDR3 is TGCGCCAGCAGCTCCACAGTAACCCAAGAGACCCAGTACTTC. Amino acid sequence: CASSSTVTQETQYF. The V and J genes are TRBV5-1 and TRBJ2-5, with D uncertain. The CDR3 totals 14 residues. Trimming removed 3 bases at V and 1 base at J, with 10 bases between. CDR1 and CDR2 (germline): SGHRS, YFSETQ.

A single count supports this clone. The chain has TRBV9 and TRBJ2-2; 10 nucleotides align to TRBD2. The CDR3 consists of 16 residues. J lost 1 base, V lost 4 bases, and 4 bases had no gene match. CDR1 is SGDLS and CDR2 is YYNGEE in the germline V gene. CDR3 in amino acids: CASSPRTSGNTGELFF. In DNA, the CDR3 is TGTGCCAGCAGCCCCCGGACTAGCGGGAACACCGGGGAGCTGTTTTTT.

V gene TRBV27 combines with J gene TRBJ1-2, with unresolved D. CDR1 MNHEY and CDR2 SMNVEV come from the germline V gene (reference sequence). The CDR3 has 15 residues. V was shortened by 4 bases and J by 8 bases, with 20 bases between the two germline ends. The CDR3 DNA follows: TGTGCCAGCAGTTCTCCAGCGCGGGGTTTTCGGGGCTACACCTTC. Translated, it gives CASSSPARGFRGYTF.

This chain links TRBV11-3 with TRBJ2-5; 10 bases line up with TRBD1. CDR1 is SGHNT and CDR2 is YENEEA in the germline V gene. V shed 5 bases and J 4 bases; nucleotides not matched to a gene: 7. The CDR3 has 15 residues. The CDR3 here is CASSHRQGAGETQYF. The CDR3 DNA sequence: TGTGCCAGCAGCCACCGACAGGGGGCTGGAGAGACCCAGTACTTC.

This chain connects TRBV7-9 to TRBJ1-3, with unresolved D. Trimming removed 4 bases from V and 0 bases from J, with 7 bases in between. CDR3 length equals 14 residues. Germline V gene lookup returns CDR1 SEHNR and CDR2 FQNEAQ (reference sequence). This CDR3 is CASSSLDSGNTIYF. The CDR3, as DNA: TGTGCCAGCAGCTCGCTTGACTCTGGAAACACCATATATTTT.

V gene TRBV18 combines with J gene TRBJ2-3; D unresolved. V gave up 0 bases and J gave up 5 bases, with 6 bases separating them. The CDR3 contains 13 residues. In germline, CDR1 is KGHSH, CDR2 LQKENI. Here the CDR3 DNA reads TGTGCCAGCTCACCACCGGGTGGAGATACGCAGTATTTT. Translated, it gives CASSPPGGDTQYF.

This chain joins TRBV28 and TRBJ2-5; D is undetermined. The germline V gene has CDR1 MDHEN and CDR2 SYDVKM. Trimming took 5 bases from V and 4 from J, leaving 17 bases between them. This CDR3 has 15 residues. The CDR3 DNA reads as TGTGCCAGCAGTCCGACTCCCGGACGATCAGAGACCCAGTACTTC. It codes for CASSPTPGRSETQYF.

This clone was counted a single time. V usage is TRBV4-1 and J usage is TRBJ1-1, with 7 bases fitting TRBD1. Germline CDR1 is MGHRA and CDR2 is YSYEKL. Trimming cost V 3 bases and J 5 bases; bases outside gene matches: 12. CDR3 size: 16 residues. The CDR3 protein is CASSHTQGSGSTEAFF. CDR3 in DNA: TGCGCCAGCAGCCACACACAGGGGTCGGGAAGTACTGAAGCTTTCTTT.

This chain connects TRBV11-1 to TRBJ2-5; 10 bases are shared with TRBD2. V gave up 5 bases and J gave up 1 base; unmatched junction bases: 10. From germline, CDR1 is SGHAT and CDR2 FQDESV (reference sequence). The CDR3 spans 17 residues. The CDR3 loop reads CASSQRTGLASQETQYF. The DNA of the CDR3 is TGTGCCAGCAGCCAGAGAACGGGACTAGCGAGCCAAGAGACCCAGTACTTC.

CDR3 in amino acids: CASSLSPSRQFF. CDR3 DNA: TGTGCCAGCAGCTTAAGTCCTTCGCGACAGTTCTTC. The rearrangement joins TRBV7-2 to TRBJ2-1, with D hard to call. The CDR3 contains 12 residues. Deletions cut 2 bases from V and 13 bases from J, with 12 bases between. Germline V lookup: CDR1 SGHTA, CDR2 FQGNSA.

In regard to this clone: Germline is not matched at one junction end, which may reflect a read error. The chain carries TRBV7-9 and TRBJ2-2; 7 bases match TRBD1. The CDR3 contains 15 residues. Germline V CDR1 and CDR2: SEHNR, FQNEAQ (reference sequence). CDR3 DNA: TGTGCCAGCAGAAGGACAGGTTCGAACACCGAGGAGCTGTTTTTT. This translates into CASRRTGSNTEELFF.

The chain employs TRBV5-1 and TRBJ1-2, with D possibly matching TRBD1 (5 bases). This CDR3 contains 15 residues. The germline V and J ends were trimmed by 0 bases and 4 bases, with 13 bases remaining between them. Germline loops: CDR1 SGHRS, CDR2 YFSETQ. The CDR3 sequence is CASSLAEGRGYGYTF. The DNA for the CDR3 is TGCGCCAGCAGCTTGGCGGAGGGGCGAGGCTATGGCTACACCTTC.